This note documents a single T cell receptor beta chain sequence. Its antigen is not identified. This sample was taken from a study of CD8 T cells in ankylosing spondylitis. Preparation of TCR beta libraries was done by quantitative 5'-RACE with molecular barcodes. A single record per CDR3 protein comes from TCRdb applying MiXCR to the 5' RACE reads. The table records more than 30,000 distinct CDR3 sequences, 11% of them present only once. Study conclusions and caveats: Significant enrichment of disease-linked clones was reported in matched ankylosing spondylitis synovial fluid. There was a TCR beta motif, made of 7 or 8 highly homologous variants, that appeared characteristic of ankylosing spondylitis blood. In the blood and synovial fluid of reactive arthritis, some motif variants had been previously reported.

Germline CDR1 is MNHEY and CDR2 is SMNVEV (reference sequence). CDR3 size: 15 residues. The junction had 2 bases not matched to a gene; V was cut back by 3 bases and J by 0 bases. This receptor was taken from a male donor with ankylosing spondylitis. The chain joins TRBV27 to TRBJ1-5; 7 bases align to TRBD1. The sample consisted of synovial fluid, either unsorted or a sorted T cell fraction (not recorded which). The CDR3 DNA sequence: TGTGCCAGCAGTTTTCAGGGGGTTAGCAATCAGCCCCAGCATTTT. Residues: CASSFQGVSNQPQHF.